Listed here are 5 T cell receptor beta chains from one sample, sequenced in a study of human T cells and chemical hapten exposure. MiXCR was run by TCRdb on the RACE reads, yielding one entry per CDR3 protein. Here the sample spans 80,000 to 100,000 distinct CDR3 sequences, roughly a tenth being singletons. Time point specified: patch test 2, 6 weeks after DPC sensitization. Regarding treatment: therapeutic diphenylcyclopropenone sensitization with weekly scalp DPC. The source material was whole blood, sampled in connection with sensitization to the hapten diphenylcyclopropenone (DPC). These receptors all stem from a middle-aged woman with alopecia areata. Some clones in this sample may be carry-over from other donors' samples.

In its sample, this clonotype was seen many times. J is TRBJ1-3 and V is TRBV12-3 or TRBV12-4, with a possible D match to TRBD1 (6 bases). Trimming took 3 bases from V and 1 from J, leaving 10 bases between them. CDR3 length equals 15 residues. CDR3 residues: CASSLWGLSGNTIYF. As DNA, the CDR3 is TGTGCCAGCAGTTTGTGGGGGCTATCTGGAAACACCATATATTTT.

In DNA form, the CDR3 reads TGCGCCAGCAGCCATCGACAGGGGGAAAACACTGAAGCTTTCTTT. It translates to CASSHRQGENTEAFF. The rearrangement uses TRBV4-1 and TRBJ1-1, with TRBD1 identical over 9 bases. Losses at the gene ends were 3 bases for V and 2 bases for J; bases not matched to a gene: 4. There are 15 residues in the CDR3. CDR1 and CDR2 (germline): MGHRA, YSYEKL.

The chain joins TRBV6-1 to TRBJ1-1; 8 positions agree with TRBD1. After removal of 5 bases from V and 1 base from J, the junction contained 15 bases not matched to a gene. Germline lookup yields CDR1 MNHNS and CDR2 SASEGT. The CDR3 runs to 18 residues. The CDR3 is CASSKGQGASKENTEAFF. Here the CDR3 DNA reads TGTGCCAGCAGTAAGGGGCAGGGGGCTTCAAAGGAGAACACTGAAGCTTTCTTT.

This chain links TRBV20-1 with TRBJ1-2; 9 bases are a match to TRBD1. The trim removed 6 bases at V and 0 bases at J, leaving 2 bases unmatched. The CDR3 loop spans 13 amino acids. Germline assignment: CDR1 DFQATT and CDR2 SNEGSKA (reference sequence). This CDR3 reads CSARQGANYGYTF. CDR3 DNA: TGCAGTGCCCGACAGGGGGCTAACTATGGCTACACCTTC.

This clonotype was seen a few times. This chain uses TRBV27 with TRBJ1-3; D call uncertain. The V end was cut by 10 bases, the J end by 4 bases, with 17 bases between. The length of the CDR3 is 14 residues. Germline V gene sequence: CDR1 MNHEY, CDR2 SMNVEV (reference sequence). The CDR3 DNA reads TGTGCCACCAAGCCAGTGGACCGGGGAAACACCATATATTTT. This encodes CATKPVDRGNTIYF.